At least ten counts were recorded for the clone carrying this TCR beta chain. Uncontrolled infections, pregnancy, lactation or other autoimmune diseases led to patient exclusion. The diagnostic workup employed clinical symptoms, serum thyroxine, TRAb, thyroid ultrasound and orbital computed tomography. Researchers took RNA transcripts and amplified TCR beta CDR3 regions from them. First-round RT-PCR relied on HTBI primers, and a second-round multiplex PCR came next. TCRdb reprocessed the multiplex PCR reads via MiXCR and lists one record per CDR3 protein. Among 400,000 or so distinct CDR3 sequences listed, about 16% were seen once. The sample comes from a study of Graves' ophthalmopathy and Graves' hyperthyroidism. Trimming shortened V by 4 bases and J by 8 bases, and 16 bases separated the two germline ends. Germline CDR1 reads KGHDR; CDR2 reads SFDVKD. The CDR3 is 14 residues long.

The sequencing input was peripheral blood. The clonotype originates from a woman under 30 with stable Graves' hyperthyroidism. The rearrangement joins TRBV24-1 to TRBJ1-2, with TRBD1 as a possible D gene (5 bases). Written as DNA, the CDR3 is TGTGCCACCAGTGACCCGAGGGGCTCGGCGGGCTACACCTTC. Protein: CATSDPRGSAGYTF.